This record covers a single T cell receptor (beta chain). Its target is not known. Assay used: immunoSEQ multiplex PCR; TCRdb lists only in-frame clones, some missing. The sample lists 96,000 or so clones, 92% occurring once. This sample is drawn from a study of graft-versus-host responses after intestinal transplantation. Study at large: Anti-thymocyte globulin served as induction for all recipients, who then took tacrolimus and steroids for roughly 3 years.

CDR3 size: 14 residues. V lost 4 bases and J 4 bases, leaving 13 bases between the germline ends. Germline V CDR1 and CDR2: SGHRS, YFSETQ. The chain couples TRBV5-1 to TRBJ2-3; D perhaps matches TRBD1 (5 bases). This clonotype originated in a human donor who received an intestinal transplant. The sequencing here drew on unstimulated CD4+ T cells sorted from spleen or lymph node cells, taken before intestinal transplant. This CDR3 reads CASSMDTLADTQYF. CDR3 DNA: TGCGCCAGCAGCATGGACACCCTGGCAGATACGCAGTATTTT. The whole variable domain, remainder taken from reference TRBV5-1 and TRBJ2-3, is KAGVTQTPRYLIKTRGQQVTLSCSPISGHRSVSWYQQTPGQGLQFLFEYFSETQRNKGNFPGRFSGRQFSNSRSEMNVSTLELGDSALYLCASSMDTLADTQYFGPGTRLTVL.